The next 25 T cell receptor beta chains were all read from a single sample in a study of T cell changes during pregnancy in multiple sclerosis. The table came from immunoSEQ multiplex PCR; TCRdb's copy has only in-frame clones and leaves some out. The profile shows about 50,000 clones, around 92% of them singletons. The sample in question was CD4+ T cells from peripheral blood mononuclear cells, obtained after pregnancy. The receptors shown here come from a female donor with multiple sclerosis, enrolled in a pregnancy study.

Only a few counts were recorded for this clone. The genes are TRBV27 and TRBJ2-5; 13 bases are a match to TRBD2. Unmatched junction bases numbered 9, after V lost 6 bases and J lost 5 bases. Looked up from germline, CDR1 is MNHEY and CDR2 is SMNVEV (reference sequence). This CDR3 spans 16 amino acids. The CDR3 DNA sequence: TGTGCCAGCAGCTTCCGGACTAGCGGGAGTAGGGAGACCCAGTACTTC. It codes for CASSFRTSGSRETQYF.

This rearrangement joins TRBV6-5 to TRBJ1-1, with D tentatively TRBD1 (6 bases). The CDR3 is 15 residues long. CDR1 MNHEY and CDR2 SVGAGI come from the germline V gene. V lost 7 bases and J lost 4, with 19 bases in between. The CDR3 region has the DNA TGTGCCAGCACCGACTATACAGGGAGGGGCACTGAAGCTTTCTTT. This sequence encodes CASTDYTGRGTEAFF.

The CDR3 reads CASRRNRGPTDTQYF. The CDR3 DNA reads as TGTGCCAGCAGACGTAACAGGGGCCCCACAGATACGCAGTATTTT. V gene TRBV7-2 combines with J gene TRBJ2-3; TRBD1 aligns across 7 bases. In germline, CDR1 is SGHTA, CDR2 FQGNSA. The CDR3 runs 15 residues. The junction had 8 bases not matched to a gene; V was cut back by 6 bases and J by 2 bases. The full variable domain, completed using reference TRBV7-2 and TRBJ2-3, is GAGVSQSPSNKVTEKGKDVELRCDPISGHTALYWYRQSLGQGLEFLIYFQGNSAPDKSGLPSDRFSAERTGGSVSTLTIQRTQQEDSAVYLCASRRNRGPTDTQYFGPGTRLTVL.

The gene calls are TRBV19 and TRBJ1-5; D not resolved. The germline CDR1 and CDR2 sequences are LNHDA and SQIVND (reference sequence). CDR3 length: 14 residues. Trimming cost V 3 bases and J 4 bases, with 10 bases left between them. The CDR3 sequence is CASSILHPNQPQHF. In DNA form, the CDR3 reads TGTGCCAGTAGTATTTTACACCCAAATCAGCCCCAGCATTTT.

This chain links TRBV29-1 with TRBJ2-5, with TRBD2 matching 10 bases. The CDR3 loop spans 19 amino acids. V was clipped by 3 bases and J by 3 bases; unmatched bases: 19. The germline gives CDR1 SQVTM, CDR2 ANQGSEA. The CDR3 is CSVELAGVASYVTKETQYF. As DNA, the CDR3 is TGCAGCGTTGAGCTAGCGGGAGTGGCTTCCTACGTAACGAAAGAGACCCAGTACTTC.

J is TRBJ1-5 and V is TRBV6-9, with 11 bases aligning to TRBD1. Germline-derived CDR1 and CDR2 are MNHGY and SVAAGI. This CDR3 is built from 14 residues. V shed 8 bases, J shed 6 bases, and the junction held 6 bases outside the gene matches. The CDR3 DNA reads TGTGCCAGCCCGGGACAGGGGGTGGGTCAGCCCCAGCATTTT. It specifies CASPGQGVGQPQHF.

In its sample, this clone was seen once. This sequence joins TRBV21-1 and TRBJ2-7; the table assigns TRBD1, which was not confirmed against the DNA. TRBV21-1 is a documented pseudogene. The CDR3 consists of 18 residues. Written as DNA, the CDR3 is TGTGCCAGCAGCAAAGCGCTAATTAGGGGGACAGATACTTACGAGCAGTACTTC. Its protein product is CASSKALIRGTDTYEQYF.

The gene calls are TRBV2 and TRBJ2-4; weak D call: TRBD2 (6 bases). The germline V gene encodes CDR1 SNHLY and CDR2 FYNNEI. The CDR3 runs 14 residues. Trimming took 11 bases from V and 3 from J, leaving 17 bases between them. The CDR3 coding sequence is TGTGCCGGGGGATTGGGGGGAGGCAAAAACATTCAGTACTTC. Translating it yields CAGGLGGGKNIQYF. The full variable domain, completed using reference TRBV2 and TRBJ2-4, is EPEVTQTPSHQVTQMGQEVILRCVPISNHLYFYWYRQILGQKVEFLVSFYNNEISEKSEIFDDQFSVERPDGSNFTLKIRSTKLEDSAMYFCAGGLGGGKNIQYFGAGTRLSVL.

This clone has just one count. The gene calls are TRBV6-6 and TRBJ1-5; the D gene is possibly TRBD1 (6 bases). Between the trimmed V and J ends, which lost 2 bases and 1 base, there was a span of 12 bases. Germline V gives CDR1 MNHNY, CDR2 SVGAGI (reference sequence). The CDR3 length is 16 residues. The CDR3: CASSYPPGASNQPQHF. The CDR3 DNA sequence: TGTGCCAGCAGTTACCCCCCAGGGGCGAGCAATCAGCCCCAGCATTTT.

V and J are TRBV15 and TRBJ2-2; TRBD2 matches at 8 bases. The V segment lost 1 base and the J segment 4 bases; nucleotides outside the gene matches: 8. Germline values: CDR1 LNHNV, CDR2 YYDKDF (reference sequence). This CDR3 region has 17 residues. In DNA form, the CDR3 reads TGTGCCACCAGCAGAGGCCCCAGCGGGAGCCCCACCGGGGAGCTGTTTTTT. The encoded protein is CATSRGPSGSPTGELFF.

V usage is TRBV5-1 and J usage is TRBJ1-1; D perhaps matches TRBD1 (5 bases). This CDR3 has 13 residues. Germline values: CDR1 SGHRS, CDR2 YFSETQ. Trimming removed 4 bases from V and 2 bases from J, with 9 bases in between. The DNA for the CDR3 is TGCGCCAGCAGCACCGACAGCAACACTGAAGCTTTCTTT. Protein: CASSTDSNTEAFF. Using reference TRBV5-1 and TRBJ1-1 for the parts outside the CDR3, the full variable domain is KAGVTQTPRYLIKTRGQQVTLSCSPISGHRSVSWYQQTPGQGLQFLFEYFSETQRNKGNFPGRFSGRQFSNSRSEMNVSTLELGDSALYLCASSTDSNTEAFFGQGTRLTVV.

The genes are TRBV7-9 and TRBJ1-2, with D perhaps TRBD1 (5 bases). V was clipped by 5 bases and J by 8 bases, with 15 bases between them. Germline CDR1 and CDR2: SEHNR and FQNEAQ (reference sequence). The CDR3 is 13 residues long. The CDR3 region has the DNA TGTGCCAGCAGCCCCATGCGGGGGAAAGGCTACACCTTC. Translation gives CASSPMRGKGYTF.

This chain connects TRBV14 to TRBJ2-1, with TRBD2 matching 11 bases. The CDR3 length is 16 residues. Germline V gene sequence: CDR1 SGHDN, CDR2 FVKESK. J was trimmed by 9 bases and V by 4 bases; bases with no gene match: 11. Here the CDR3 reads CASSRGLAGNRGEQFF. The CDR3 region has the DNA TGTGCCAGCAGCCGAGGACTAGCGGGTAACCGGGGTGAGCAGTTCTTC. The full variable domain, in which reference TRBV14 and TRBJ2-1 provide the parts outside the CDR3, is EAGVTQFPSHSVIEKGQTVTLRCDPISGHDNLYWYRRVMGKEIKFLLHFVKESKQDESGMPNNRFLAERTGGTYSTLKVQPAELEDSGVYFCASSRGLAGNRGEQFFGPGTRLTVL.

CDR3 sequence: CASSIVGLVSYSYNEQFF. DNA for the CDR3: TGTGCCAGTAGTATAGTTGGACTAGTCTCGTATTCCTACAATGAGCAGTTCTTC. V is TRBV19 and J is TRBJ2-1; TRBD2 aligns across 7 bases. The germline V gene encodes CDR1 LNHDA and CDR2 SQIVND (reference sequence). V gave up 1 base and J gave up 1 base; unmatched junction bases: 10. This CDR3 has 18 amino acids.

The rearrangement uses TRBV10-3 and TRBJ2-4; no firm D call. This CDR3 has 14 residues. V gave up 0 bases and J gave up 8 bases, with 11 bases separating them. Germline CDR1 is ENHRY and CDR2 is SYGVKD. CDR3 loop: CAISESAFADIQYF. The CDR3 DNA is TGTGCCATCAGTGAGTCGGCTTTCGCTGACATTCAGTACTTC.

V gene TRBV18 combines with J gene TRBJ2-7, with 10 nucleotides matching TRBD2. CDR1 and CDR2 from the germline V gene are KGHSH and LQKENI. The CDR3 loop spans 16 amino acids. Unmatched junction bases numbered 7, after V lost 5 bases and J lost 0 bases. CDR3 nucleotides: TGTGCCAGCTCAAAGCTAGCGGGAGAGGTCTCCTACGAGCAGTACTTC. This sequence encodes CASSKLAGEVSYEQYF.

The chain's CDR3 is CASSEGGQRTDTQYF. CDR3 coding DNA: TGTGCCAGCAGTGAAGGGGGACAACGCACAGATACGCAGTATTTT. V gene TRBV2 combines with J gene TRBJ2-3, with D perhaps TRBD1 (6 bases). The CDR3 contains 15 residues. The V and J ends lost 1 base and 1 base respectively, with 9 bases between them. Per germline, CDR1 SNHLY and CDR2 FYNNEI.

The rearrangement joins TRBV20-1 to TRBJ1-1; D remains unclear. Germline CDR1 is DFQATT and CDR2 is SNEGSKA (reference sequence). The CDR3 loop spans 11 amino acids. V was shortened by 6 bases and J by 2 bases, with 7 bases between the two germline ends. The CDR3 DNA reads TGCAGTGCCACGCGTAACACTGAAGCTTTCTTT. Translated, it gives CSATRNTEAFF.

The CDR3 nucleotides are TGTGCCAGCTCACCACAGTCCAGCGGGAGCGCCGGGGAGCTGTTTTTT. Encoded protein: CASSPQSSGSAGELFF. The genes are TRBV18 and TRBJ2-2; 8 bases map to TRBD2. This CDR3 has 16 amino acids. CDR1 KGHSH and CDR2 LQKENI come from the germline V gene. J lost 6 bases, V lost 1 base, and 7 bases had no gene match.

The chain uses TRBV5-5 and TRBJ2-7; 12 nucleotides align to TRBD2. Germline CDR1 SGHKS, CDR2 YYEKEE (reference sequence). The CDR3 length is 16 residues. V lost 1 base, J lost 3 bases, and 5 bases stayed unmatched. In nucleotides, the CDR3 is TGTGCCAGCAGCTTGACTAGACTAGCGGGAGTCTACGAGCAGTACTTC. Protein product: CASSLTRLAGVYEQYF.

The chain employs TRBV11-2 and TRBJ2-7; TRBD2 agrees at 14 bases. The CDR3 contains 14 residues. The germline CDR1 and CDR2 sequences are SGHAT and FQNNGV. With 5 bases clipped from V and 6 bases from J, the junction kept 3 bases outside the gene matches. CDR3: CASSTGLAGVEQYF. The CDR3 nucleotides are TGTGCCAGCAGCACGGGACTAGCGGGAGTCGAGCAGTACTTC.

DNA for the CDR3: TGTGCCAGCAGCCAAGACGGACTAGCGGGAGCACTCACAGATACGCAGTATTTT. Protein product: CASSQDGLAGALTDTQYF. This chain connects TRBV7-9 to TRBJ2-3; TRBD2 agrees at 13 bases. Germline V gene sequence: CDR1 SEHNR, CDR2 FQNEAQ (reference sequence). This CDR3 comprises 18 residues. The junction had 10 bases not matched to a gene; V was cut back by 5 bases and J by 2 bases.

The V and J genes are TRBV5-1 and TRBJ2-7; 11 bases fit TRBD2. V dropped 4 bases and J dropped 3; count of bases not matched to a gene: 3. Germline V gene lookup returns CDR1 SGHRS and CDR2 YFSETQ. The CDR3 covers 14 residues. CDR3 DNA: TGCGCCAGCAGCGTTAGCGGGGGGGGCTACGAGCAGTACTTC. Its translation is CASSVSGGGYEQYF.

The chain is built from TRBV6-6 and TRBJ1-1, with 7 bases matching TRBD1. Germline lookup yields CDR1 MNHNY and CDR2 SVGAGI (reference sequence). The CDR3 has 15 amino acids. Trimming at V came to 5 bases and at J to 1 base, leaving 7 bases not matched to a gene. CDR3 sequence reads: CASSPTRDRNTEAFF. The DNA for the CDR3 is TGTGCCAGCAGTCCTACCCGGGACAGGAACACTGAAGCTTTCTTT.

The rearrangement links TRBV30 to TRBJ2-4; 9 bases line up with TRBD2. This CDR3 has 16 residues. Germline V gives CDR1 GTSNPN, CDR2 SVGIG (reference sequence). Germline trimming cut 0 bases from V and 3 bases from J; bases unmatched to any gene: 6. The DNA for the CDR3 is TGTGCCTGGAGTGTCGGGACTAGCACTTACAAAAACATTCAGTACTTC. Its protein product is CAWSVGTSTYKNIQYF. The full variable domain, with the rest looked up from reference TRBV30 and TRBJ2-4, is SQTIHQWPATLVQPVGSPLSLECTVEGTSNPNLYWYRQAAGRGLQLLFYSVGIGQISSEVPQNLSASRPQDRQFILSSKKLLLSDSGFYLCAWSVGTSTYKNIQYFGAGTRLSVL.